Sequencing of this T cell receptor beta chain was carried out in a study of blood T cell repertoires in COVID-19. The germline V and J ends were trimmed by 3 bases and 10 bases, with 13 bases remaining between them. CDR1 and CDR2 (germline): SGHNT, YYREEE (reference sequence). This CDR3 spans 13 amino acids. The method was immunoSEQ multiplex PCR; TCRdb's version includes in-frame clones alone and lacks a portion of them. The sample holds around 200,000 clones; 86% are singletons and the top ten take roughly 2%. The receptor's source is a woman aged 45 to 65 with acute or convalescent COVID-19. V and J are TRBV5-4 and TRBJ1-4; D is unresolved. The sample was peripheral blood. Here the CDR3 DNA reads TGTGCCAGCAGCTCCGTCCGAAACGGAAAACTGTTTTTT. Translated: CASSSVRNGKLFF. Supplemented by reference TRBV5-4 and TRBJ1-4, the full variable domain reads ETGVTQSPTHLIKTRGQQVTLRCSSQSGHNTVSWYQQALGQGPQFIFQYYREEENGRGNFPPRFSGLQFPNYSSELNVNALELDDSALYLCASSSVRNGKLFFGSGTQLSVL.